The entry below gives a single T cell receptor (beta chain) sequence along with its context. Its cognate antigen is unknown. These data belong to a study of cytomegalovirus exposure and HLA in healthy donors. The PCR contained 60 Vbeta and 13 Jbeta primers. Authors' processing steps: Approximately 79 million unique TCR beta chains, roughly 11 million of them shared, were counted by a later analysis. Sequencing used immunoSEQ multiplex PCR; TCRdb keeps in-frame clones, though not all of them. V, J and clone size are taken as reported in that table, and D and trimming were inferred from the DNA itself. The data show about 160,000 clones, over 60% seen once. The CDR3 loop spans 15 amino acids. The germline gives CDR1 MNHEY, CDR2 SVGAGI. The junction had 12 bases not matched to a gene; V was cut back by 6 bases and J by 8 bases. Overall study results and limits: In a later analysis, TCR association rates varied by HLA locus: DRB1 most, HLA-C fewest. Association with HLA alleles at 0.05 false discovery rate was found for some 18,000 TCR beta sequences in a later analysis.

This sequence was found in a woman between 25 and 40 years old in good health and CMV-seronegative. The sequencing input was PBMCs. The chain is built from TRBV6-5 and TRBJ2-1, with 8 bases aligning to TRBD1. The CDR3 loop is CASSIDRGPSDEQFF. The CDR3 DNA reads as TGTGCCAGCAGCATCGACAGGGGACCTTCGGATGAGCAGTTCTTC.